The TCR beta chain described here comes from a study of blood T cell repertoires in COVID-19. The length of the CDR3 is 13 residues. Per germline, CDR1 SGHTA and CDR2 FQGTGA. Trimming removed 5 bases from V and 0 bases from J, with 5 bases in between. Per the authors' pipeline: Nucleated cell counts were estimated from reference gene primer amplification. Method: immunoSEQ multiplex PCR; TCRdb's copy keeps in-frame clones and lacks some. V, J and clone size derive from that table, while D and trimming were established from the DNA sequence. This sample yields about 59,000 clones, of which 70% to 80% are seen a single time; more than 9.5% belongs to the top ten.

This chain connects TRBV7-3 to TRBJ2-1; D uncertain. The sequencing sample was made of peripheral blood. This clonotype was obtained from a human donor in a cohort sampled during active COVID-19. The CDR3 nucleotides are TGTGCCAGCAGCCAGAACTCCTACAATGAGCAGTTCTTC. Protein: CASSQNSYNEQFF.